The sequence of this T cell receptor (beta chain) was determined in a study of cytomegalovirus exposure and HLA in healthy donors. Background on the study: Samples from HLA-typed donors yielded about 85 million unique TCRs in an early data release.

As regards this clone: Its target is not known.

Vbeta (60) and Jbeta (13) primers were used in the PCR. Assay: immunoSEQ multiplex PCR; the TCRdb copy retains only in-frame clones and omits some. The table shows fewer than 200,000 clones, with about two thirds occurring only once. The ends were cut back, 0 bases at V and 0 bases at J, with 12 bases in the middle. The germline CDR1 and CDR2 sequences are SGHDT and YYEEEE. The CDR3 runs 16 residues. Study-level points and caveats: Earlier findings revealed that most TCR beta V segments proved productive either about 90% or about 30% of the time. Rates of TCR association differed by HLA locus in a later analysis, with DRB1 highest and HLA-C lowest.

The V call is TRBV5-6, the J call TRBJ1-2; possible D gene TRBD1, 6 bases. Sequencing input: PBMCs. This TCR was recovered from a human donor in good health. The CDR3 sequence: CASSLDRGSPNYGYTF. The CDR3 nucleotides are TGTGCCAGCAGCTTGGATAGGGGGTCCCCTAACTATGGCTACACCTTC.